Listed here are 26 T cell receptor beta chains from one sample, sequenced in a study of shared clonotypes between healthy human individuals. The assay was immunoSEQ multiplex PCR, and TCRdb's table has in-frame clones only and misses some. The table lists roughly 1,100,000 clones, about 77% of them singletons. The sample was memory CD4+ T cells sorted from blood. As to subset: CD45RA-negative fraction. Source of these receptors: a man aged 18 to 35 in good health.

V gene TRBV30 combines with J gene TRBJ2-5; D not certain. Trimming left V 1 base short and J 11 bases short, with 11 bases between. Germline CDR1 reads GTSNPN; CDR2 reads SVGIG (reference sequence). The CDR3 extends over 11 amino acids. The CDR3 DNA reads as TGTGCCTGGAGTGGGGCCTCTGGGCAGTACTTC. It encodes CAWSGASGQYF.

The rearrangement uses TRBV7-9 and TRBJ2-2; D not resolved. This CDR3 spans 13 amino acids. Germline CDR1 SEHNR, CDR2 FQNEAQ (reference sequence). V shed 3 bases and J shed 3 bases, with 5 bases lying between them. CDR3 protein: CASSFSDTGELFF. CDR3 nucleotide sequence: TGTGCCAGCAGCTTCAGTGACACCGGGGAGCTGTTTTTT. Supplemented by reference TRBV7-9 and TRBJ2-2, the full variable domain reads DTGVSQNPRHKITKRGQNVTFRCDPISEHNRLYWYRQTLGQGPEFLTYFQNEAQLEKSRLLSDRFSAERPKGSFSTLEIQRTEQGDSAMYLCASSFSDTGELFFGEGSRLTVL.

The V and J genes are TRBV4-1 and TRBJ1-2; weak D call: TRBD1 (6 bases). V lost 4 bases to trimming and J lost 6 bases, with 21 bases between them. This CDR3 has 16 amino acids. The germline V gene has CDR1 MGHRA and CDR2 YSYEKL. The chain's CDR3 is CASSRNYRVEADGYTF. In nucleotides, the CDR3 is TGCGCCAGCAGCCGAAACTACAGGGTTGAGGCAGATGGCTACACCTTC.

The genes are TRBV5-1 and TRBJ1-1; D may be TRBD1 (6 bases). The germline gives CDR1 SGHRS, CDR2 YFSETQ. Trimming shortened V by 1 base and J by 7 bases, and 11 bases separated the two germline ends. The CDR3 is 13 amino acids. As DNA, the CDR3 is TGCGCCAGCAGCTTGTCAGGGGAAAATGAAGCTTTCTTT. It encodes CASSLSGENEAFF.

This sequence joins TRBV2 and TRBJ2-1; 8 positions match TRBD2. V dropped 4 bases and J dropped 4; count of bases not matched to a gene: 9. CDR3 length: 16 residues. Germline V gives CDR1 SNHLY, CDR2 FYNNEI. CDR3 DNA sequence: TGTGCCAGCAGTGCCCGCGCGGGGGGCTCATACAATGAGCAGTTCTTC. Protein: CASSARAGGSYNEQFF.

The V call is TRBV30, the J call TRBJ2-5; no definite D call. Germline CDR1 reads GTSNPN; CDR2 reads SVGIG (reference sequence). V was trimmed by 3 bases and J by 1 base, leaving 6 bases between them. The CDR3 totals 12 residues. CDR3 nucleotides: TGTGCCTGGAGCTTGGCCCAAGAGACCCAGTACTTC. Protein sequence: CAWSLAQETQYF.

In nucleotides, the CDR3 is TGCGCCAGCAGCCGGACTCCTAGCACAGATACGCAGTATTTT. This codes for CASSRTPSTDTQYF. The chain recombines TRBV10-1 with TRBJ2-3; a possible D gene is TRBD2 (5 bases). Trimming took off 6 bases at V and 0 bases at J, with 10 bases between the two ends. The CDR3 length is 14 residues. Germline V gene data show CDR1 as WNHNN and CDR2 as SYGVQD (reference sequence).

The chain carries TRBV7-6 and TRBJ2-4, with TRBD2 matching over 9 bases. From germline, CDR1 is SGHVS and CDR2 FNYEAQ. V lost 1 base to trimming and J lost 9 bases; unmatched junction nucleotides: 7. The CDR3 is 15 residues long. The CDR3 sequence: CASSLGASGNGIQYF. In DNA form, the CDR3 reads TGTGCCAGCAGCTTAGGGGCTAGCGGGAACGGCATTCAGTACTTC.

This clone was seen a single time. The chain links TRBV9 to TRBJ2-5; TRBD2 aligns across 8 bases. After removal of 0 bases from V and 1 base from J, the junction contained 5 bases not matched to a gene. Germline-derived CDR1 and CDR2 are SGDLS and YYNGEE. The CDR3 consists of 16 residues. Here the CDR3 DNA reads TGTGCCAGCAGCGTAGGGGCGGGAGGAGCCCAAGAGACCCAGTACTTC. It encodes CASSVGAGGAQETQYF.

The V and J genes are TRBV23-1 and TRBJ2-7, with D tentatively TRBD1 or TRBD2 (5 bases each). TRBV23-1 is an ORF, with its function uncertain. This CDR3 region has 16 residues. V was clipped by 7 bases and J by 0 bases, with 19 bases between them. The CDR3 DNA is TGCGCCAGCATACACTCAGGGTTTGGGAGCTCCTACGAGCAGTACTTC. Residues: CASIHSGFGSSYEQYF.

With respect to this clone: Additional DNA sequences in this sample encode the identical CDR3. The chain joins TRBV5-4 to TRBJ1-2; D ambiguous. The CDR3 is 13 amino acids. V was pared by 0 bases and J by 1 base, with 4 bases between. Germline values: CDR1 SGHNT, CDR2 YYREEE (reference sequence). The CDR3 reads CASSLDGNYGYTF. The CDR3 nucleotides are TGTGCCAGCAGCTTGGATGGTAACTATGGCTACACCTTC.

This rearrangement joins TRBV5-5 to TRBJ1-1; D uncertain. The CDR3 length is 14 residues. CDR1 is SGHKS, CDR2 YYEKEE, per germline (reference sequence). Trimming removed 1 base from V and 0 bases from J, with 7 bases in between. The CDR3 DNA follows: TGTGCCAGCAGCTTGTCGCGGATGAACACTGAAGCTTTCTTT. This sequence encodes CASSLSRMNTEAFF. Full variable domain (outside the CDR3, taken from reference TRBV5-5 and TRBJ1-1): DAGVTQSPTHLIKTRGQQVTLRCSPISGHKSVSWYQQVLGQGPQFIFQYYEKEERGRGNFPDRFSARQFPNYSSELNVNALLLGDSALYLCASSLSRMNTEAFFGQGTRLTVV.

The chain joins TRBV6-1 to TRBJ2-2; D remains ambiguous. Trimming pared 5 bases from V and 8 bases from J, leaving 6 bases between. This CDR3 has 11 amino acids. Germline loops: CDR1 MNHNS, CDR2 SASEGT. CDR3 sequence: CASSHKGELFF. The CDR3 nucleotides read TGTGCCAGCAGTCATAAGGGGGAGCTGTTTTTT.

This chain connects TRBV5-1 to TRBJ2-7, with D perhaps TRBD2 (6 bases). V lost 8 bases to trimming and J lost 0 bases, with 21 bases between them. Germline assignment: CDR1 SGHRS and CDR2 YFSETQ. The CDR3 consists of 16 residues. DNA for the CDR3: TGCGCCAGTAGAAAGGAGGGAGACACAGGCTCCTACGAGCAGTACTTC. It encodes CASRKEGDTGSYEQYF.

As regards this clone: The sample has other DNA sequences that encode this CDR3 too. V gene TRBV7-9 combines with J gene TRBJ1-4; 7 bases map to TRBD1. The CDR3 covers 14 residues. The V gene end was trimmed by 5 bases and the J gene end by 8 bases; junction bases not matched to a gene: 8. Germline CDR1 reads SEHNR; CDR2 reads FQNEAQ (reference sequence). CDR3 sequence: CASSPDRVGEKLFF. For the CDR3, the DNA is TGTGCCAGCAGCCCCGACAGGGTCGGAGAAAAACTGTTTTTT.

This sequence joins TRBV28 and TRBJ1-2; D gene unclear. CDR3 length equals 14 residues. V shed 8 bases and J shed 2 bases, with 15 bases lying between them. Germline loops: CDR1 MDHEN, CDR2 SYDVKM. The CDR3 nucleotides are TGTGCCAGCCGTCCCCGGGGAGGCAACTATGGCTACACCTTC. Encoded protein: CASRPRGGNYGYTF.

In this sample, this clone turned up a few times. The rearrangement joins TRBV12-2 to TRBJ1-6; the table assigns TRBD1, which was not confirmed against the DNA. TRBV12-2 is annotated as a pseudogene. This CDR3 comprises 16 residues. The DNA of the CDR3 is TGTGCAAGTCGCTTAGCTGAACCAGGGTTTAATTCACCCCTCCACTTT. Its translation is CASRLAEPGFNSPLHF.

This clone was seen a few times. The CDR3 DNA follows: TGCGCCAGCAGTCGACCGACTAGCGGAATTTCCTACGAGCAGTACTTC. Its translation: CASSRPTSGISYEQYF. The chain recombines TRBV23-1 with TRBJ2-7, with 9 bases identical to TRBD2. TRBV23-1 is identified as an open reading frame with a role that is uncertain. Unmatched junction bases numbered 8, after V lost 4 bases and J lost 1 base. The CDR3 covers 16 residues.

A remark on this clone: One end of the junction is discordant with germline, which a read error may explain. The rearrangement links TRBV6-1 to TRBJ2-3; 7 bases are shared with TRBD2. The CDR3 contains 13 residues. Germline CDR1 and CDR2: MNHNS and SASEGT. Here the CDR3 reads CASSATSIDTQYF. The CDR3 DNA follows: TGTGCCAGCAGTGCGACTAGCATAGATACGCAGTATTTT.

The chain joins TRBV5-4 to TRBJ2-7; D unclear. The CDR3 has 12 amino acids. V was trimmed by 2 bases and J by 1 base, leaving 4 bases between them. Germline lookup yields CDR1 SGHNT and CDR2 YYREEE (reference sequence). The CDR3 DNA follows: TGTGCCAGCAGCTTTGGATCCTACGAGCAGTACTTC. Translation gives CASSFGSYEQYF.

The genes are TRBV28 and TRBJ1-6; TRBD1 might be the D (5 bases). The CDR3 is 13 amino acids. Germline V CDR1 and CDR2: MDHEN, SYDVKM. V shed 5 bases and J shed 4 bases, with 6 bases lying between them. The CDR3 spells CASSGGYNSPLHF. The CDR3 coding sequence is TGTGCCAGCAGTGGGGGATATAATTCACCCCTCCACTTT.

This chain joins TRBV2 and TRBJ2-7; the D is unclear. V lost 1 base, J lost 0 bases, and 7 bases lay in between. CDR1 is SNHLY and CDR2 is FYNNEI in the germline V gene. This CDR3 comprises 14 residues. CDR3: CASSEDSASYEQYF. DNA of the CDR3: TGTGCCAGCAGTGAAGATAGTGCCTCCTACGAGCAGTACTTC.

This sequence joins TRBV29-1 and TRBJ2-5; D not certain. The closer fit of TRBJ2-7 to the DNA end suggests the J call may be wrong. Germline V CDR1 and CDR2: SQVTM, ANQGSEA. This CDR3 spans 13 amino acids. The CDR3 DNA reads TGCAGCGTTGTTACACGAGTTCCCTACGAGCAGTACTTC. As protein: CSVVTRVPYEQYF.

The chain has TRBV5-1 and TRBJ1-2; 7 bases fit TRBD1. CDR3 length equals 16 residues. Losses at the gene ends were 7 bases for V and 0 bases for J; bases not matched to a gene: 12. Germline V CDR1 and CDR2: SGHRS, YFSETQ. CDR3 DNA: TGCGCCAGCTCTCCGGGACAGTCAACTCCTAACTATGGCTACACCTTC. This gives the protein CASSPGQSTPNYGYTF.

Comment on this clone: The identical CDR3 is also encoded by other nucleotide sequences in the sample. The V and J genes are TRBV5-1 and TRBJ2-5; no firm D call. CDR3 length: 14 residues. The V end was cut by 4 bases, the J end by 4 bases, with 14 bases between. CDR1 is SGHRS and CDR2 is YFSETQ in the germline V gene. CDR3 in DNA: TGCGCCAGCAGCCTAGGATCGGGCTCAGAGACCCAGTACTTC. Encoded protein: CASSLGSGSETQYF.

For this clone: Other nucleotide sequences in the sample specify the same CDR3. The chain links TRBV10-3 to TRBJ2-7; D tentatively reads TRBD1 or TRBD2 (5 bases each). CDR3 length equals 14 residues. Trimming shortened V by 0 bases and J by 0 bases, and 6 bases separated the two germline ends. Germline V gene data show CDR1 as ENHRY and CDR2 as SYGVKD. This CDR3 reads CAISESGTSYEQYF. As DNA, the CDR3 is TGTGCCATCAGTGAGTCCGGGACCTCCTACGAGCAGTACTTC.